This T cell receptor (beta chain) was sequenced during a study of tissue T cells after allogeneic stem cell transplantation. Trimming took 2 bases from V and 4 from J; bases not matched to a gene: 2. The CDR3 totals 13 residues. CDR1 and CDR2 (germline): LGHNA, YSYQKL. Worth noting for this clone: The antigen is unknown. Gene labels here are mouse ones. Coverage ceases 1 residue before the CDR3 finishes, and the germline J gene fills in the end.

Study-wide results and limits: In patients and mice, blood and spleen missed much of tissue repertoire. Motif-based clustering found tissue-specific repertoire signatures shared across patients, though few clones were shared.

TCRbeta CDR3 was sequenced at survey depth with template counts. Sequencing used immunoSEQ multiplex PCR; TCRdb keeps in-frame clones, though not all of them. The repertoire holds around 50,000 clones, with 73% as singletons. The sequence derives from a pool of C57BL/6 mice in good health. The gene calls are TRBV2 and TRBJ2-7; 7 nucleotides align to TRBD2. The source material was sorted cells pooled from one or two spleens. The sequenced part of the CDR3 DNA is TGTGCCAGCAGCCAACGGGGGGGGTATGAACAGTAC. Translating gives CASSQRGGYEQY. The whole CDR3 reads CASSQRGGYEQYF.